The entry below describes one T cell receptor beta chain. This entry comes from a study of blood T cell repertoires in COVID-19. Study as a whole: Sample material is recorded as cDNA or gDNA derived from T cells, B-cell-depleted T cells, or PBMCs.

TCRdb keeps only in-frame clones here, not all; method: immunoSEQ multiplex PCR. This table holds about 26,000 clones, roughly nine tenths found once. Germline V gene data show CDR1 as SGHNT and CDR2 as YENEEA. Trimming cost V 2 bases and J 6 bases, with 8 bases left between them. This CDR3 contains 13 residues. This chain links TRBV11-3 with TRBJ2-1, with D tentatively TRBD2 (5 bases). The TCR comes from a human donor in a cohort sampled during active COVID-19. Input material: peripheral blood. CDR3 sequence reads: CASSLLEGNEQFF. The CDR3 DNA is TGTGCCAGCAGCTTATTAGAGGGCAATGAGCAGTTCTTC.